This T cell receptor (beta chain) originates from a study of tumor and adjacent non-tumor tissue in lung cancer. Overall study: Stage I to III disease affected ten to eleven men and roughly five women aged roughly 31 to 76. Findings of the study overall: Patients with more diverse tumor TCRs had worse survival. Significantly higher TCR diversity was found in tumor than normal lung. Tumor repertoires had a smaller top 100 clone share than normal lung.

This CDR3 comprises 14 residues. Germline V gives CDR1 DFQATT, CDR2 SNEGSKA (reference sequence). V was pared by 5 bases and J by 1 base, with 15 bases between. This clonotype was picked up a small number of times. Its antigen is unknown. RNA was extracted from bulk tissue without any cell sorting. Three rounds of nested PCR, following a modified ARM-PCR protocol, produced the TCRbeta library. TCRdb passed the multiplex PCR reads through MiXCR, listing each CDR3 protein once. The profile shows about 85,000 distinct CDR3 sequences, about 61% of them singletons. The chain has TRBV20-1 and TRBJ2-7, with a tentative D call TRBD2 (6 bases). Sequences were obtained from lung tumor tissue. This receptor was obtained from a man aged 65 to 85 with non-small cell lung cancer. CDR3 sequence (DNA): TGCAGTGCTCCGACTTCGACTAGTTCCTACGAGCAGTACTTC. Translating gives CSAPTSTSSYEQYF.